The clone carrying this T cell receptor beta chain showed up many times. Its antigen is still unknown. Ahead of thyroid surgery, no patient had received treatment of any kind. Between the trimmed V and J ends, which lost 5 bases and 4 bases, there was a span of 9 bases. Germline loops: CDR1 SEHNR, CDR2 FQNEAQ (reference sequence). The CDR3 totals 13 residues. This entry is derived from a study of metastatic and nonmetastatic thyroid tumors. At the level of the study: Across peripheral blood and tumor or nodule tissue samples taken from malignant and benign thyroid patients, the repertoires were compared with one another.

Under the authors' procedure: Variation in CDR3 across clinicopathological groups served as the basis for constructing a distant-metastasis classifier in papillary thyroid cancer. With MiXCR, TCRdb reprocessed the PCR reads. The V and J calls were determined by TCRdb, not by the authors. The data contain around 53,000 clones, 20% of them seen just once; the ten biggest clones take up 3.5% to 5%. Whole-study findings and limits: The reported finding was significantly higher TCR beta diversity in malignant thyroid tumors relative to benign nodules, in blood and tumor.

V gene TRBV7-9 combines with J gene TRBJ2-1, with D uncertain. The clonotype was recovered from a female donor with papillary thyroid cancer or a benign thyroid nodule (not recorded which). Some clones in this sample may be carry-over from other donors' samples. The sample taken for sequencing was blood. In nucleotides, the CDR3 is TGTGCCAGCAGCAAAAACAGTTACAATGAGCAGTTCTTC. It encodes CASSKNSYNEQFF.